The present entry profiles one T cell receptor (beta chain) with its context. No antigen is known for it. Germline V gene sequence: CDR1 LGHDT, CDR2 YNNKEL (reference sequence). The germline V and J ends were trimmed by 0 bases and 2 bases, with 10 bases remaining between them. This CDR3 comprises 15 residues. The data were taken from a study of T cell responses to AZD1222 COVID-19 vaccine. Study as a whole: Second-dose intervals of approximately 4 or approximately 12 weeks were pooled. Overall study findings and caveats: Epitopes outside B.1.351 and B.1.1.7 mutated regions reportedly drew nearly half of spike TCRs.

Measured with immunoSEQ multiplex PCR; TCRdb has only the in-frame clones, and not every one. Of roughly 91,000 clones in the sample, roughly 90% were seen once. The sequence was obtained from an adult in good health. The chain links TRBV3-1 (or the pseudogene TRBV3-2) to TRBJ2-5; tentatively, D is TRBD2 (6 bases). The sequences come from peripheral blood, collected on day 0 of AZD1222 vaccination. In DNA, the CDR3 is TGTGCCAGCAGCCAAGATCCTAGCGAGCAAGAGACCCAGTACTTC. This translates into CASSQDPSEQETQYF.